These T cell receptor beta chains were read from a single sample in a study of shared clonotypes between healthy human individuals. Assay: immunoSEQ multiplex PCR; the TCRdb copy retains only in-frame clones and omits some. Counted here are over a million clones, under 80% occurring once; the ten biggest clones make up roughly 1.4%. The sequenced material came from memory CD4+ T cells sorted from blood. These receptors were collected from a man in his late teens or twenties in good health. Both conserved end residues are part of each CDR3. D genes are given only for firm matches. Only part of the rows carry a size: once, few, many, or a class if the clone is expanded.

V gene	D gene	clone size	J gene	CDR3 protein	CDR3 DNA
TRBV5-3	.	.	TRBJ1-1	CARSLGGAAEAFF	TGTGCCAGAAGCTTAGGTGGAGCGGCTGAAGCTTTCTTT
TRBV5-1	.	.	TRBJ1-2	CASSLATGFGYTF	TGCGCCAGCAGCTTGGCCACAGGGTTTGGCTACACCTTC
TRBV7-2	TRBD2	few	TRBJ2-2	CASSFTSGISGELFF	TGTGCCAGCAGCTTCACTAGCGGGATTTCCGGGGAGCTGTTTTTT
TRBV6-5	.	.	TRBJ1-5	CASSGDNQPQHF	TGTGCCAGCAGTGGGGACAATCAGCCCCAGCATTTT
TRBV5-5	.	.	TRBJ2-5	CASSLGGAQETQYF	TGTGCCAGCAGCTTAGGAGGGGCTCAAGAGACCCAGTACTTC
TRBV19	.	.	TRBJ2-1	CASSPRGYNEQFF	TGTGCCAGTAGTCCCCGTGGGTACAATGAGCAGTTCTTC
TRBV7-2	.	.	TRBJ2-7	CASSPGFGSLQYF	TGTGCCAGCAGCCCTGGGTTTGGCAGCCTCCAGTACTTC
TRBV7-6	.	.	TRBJ2-2	CASSPQYTGELFF	TGTGCCAGCAGCCCCCAATACACCGGGGAGCTGTTTTTT
TRBV6-1	TRBD2	.	TRBJ2-1	CASSGAGLAGGGEQFF	TGTGCCAGCAGTGGCGCGGGACTAGCGGGAGGGGGTGAGCAGTTCTTC
TRBV5-6	.	.	TRBJ2-7	CASSRGLDPYEQYF	TGTGCCAGCAGCCGGGGCCTCGACCCCTACGAGCAGTACTTC
TRBV5-1	.	few	TRBJ1-4	CASSLEGTTNEKLFF	TGCGCCAGCAGCTTGGAGGGGACAACTAATGAAAAACTGTTTTTT
TRBV27	.	.	TRBJ2-1	CASSPRRGGFYNEQFF	TGTGCCAGCAGTCCTCGACGAGGAGGGTTTTACAATGAGCAGTTCTTC
TRBV19	.	.	TRBJ1-5	CASSPRGEGGQPQHF	TGTGCCAGTAGTCCCCGCGGGGAAGGAGGTCAGCCCCAGCATTTT
TRBV25-1	.	.	TRBJ1-1	CASRPDGAGGTEAFF	TGTGCCAGCAGACCCGACGGAGCCGGGGGCACTGAAGCTTTCTTT
TRBV6-5	.	.	TRBJ1-1	CASSSNRDLNTEAFF	TGTGCCAGCAGCTCAAACAGGGACCTGAACACTGAAGCTTTCTTT
TRBV10-3	.	.	TRBJ2-7	CAISEFGGSYEQYF	TGTGCCATCAGTGAGTTTGGGGGCTCCTACGAGCAGTACTTC
TRBV5-1	.	.	TRBJ2-1	CASSLEGFSYNEQFF	TGCGCCAGCAGCTTGGAAGGGTTCTCCTACAATGAGCAGTTCTTC
TRBV7-6	.	.	TRBJ1-3	CASSSLQGRFSGNTIYF	TGTGCCAGCAGCTCATTACAGGGACGCTTCTCTGGAAACACCATATATTTT
TRBV28	TRBD1	.	TRBJ1-1	CASSSTGRTEAFF	TGTGCCAGCAGTTCGACAGGGCGGACTGAAGCTTTCTTT
TRBV7-2	.	few	TRBJ2-2	CASSLRNTGELFF	TGTGCCAGCAGCTTACGCAACACCGGGGAGCTGTTTTTT
TRBV5-1	TRBD1	.	TRBJ1-5	CASSLEGGENQPQHF	TGCGCCAGCAGCTTGGAAGGGGGCGAAAATCAGCCCCAGCATTTT
TRBV5-1	TRBD1	.	TRBJ2-1	CASSEPGGSNEQFF	TGCGCCAGCAGCGAACCAGGGGGAAGCAATGAGCAGTTCTTC
TRBV9	.	.	TRBJ1-1	CASSVAMRTEAFF	TGTGCCAGCAGCGTAGCGATGAGAACTGAAGCTTTCTTT
TRBV5-1	.	.	TRBJ1-1	CASSKGSADYEAFF	TGCGCCAGCAGCAAGGGGAGCGCAGACTATGAAGCTTTCTTT
TRBV6-5	.	.	TRBJ1-6	CASSPRTHSPLHF	TGTGCCAGCAGTCCTCGGACGCATTCACCCCTCCACTTT
TRBV30	.	.	TRBJ1-2	CAWSNPEFFGYGYTF	TGTGCCTGGAGTAACCCAGAATTCTTCGGATATGGCTACACCTTC
TRBV5-1	.	many	TRBJ2-4	CASSLLGPNIQYF	TGCGCCAGCAGCTTACTGGGACCAAACATTCAGTACTTC
TRBV4-1	TRBD1	few	TRBJ2-2	CASSPGQGNGAGELFF	TGCGCCAGCAGCCCGGGACAGGGGAACGGGGCCGGGGAGCTGTTTTTT
TRBV7-2	TRBD2	.	TRBJ2-1	CASSTAGGPYYEQFF	TGTGCCAGCAGCACCGCGGGAGGGCCTTATTATGAGCAGTTCTTC